This T cell receptor beta chain emerged from a study of cytomegalovirus exposure and HLA in healthy donors. Germline V gene data show CDR1 as SGDLS and CDR2 as YYNGEE. V gave up 0 bases and J gave up 7 bases, with 16 bases separating them. The CDR3 runs 15 residues. Sequencing was performed with immunoSEQ multiplex PCR; in TCRdb, only in-frame clones are kept and a portion is missing. The data hold 90,000 to 130,000 clones, with about 85% observed a single time. This rearrangement joins TRBV9 to TRBJ1-1, with unresolved D. Sequencing was done on a sample of PBMCs. The receptor comes from a woman in her late teens or twenties in good health and CMV-seronegative. The CDR3 DNA reads TGTGCCAGCAGCGTAGCTGCTTCACAGTATAATGAAGCTTTCTTT. It translates to CASSVAASQYNEAFF.